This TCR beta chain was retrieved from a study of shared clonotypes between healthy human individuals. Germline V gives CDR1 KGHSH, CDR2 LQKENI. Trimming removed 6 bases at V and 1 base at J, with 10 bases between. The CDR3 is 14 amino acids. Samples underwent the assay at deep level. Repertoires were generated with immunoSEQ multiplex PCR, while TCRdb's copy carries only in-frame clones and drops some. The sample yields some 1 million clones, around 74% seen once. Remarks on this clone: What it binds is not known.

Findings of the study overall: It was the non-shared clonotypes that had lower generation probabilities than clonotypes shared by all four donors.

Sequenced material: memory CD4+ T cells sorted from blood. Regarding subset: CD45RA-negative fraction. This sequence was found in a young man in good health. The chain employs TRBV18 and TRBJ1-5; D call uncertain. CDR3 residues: CASSPGRSNQPQHF. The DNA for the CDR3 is TGTGCCAGCTCCCCCGGACGCAGCAATCAGCCCCAGCATTTT.